The 8 T cell receptor beta chains below all came from one sample that was sequenced in a study of response to subunit inactivated influenza vaccine. From the RT-PCR reads, TCRdb called clonotypes with MiXCR, one entry per CDR3 protein. The sample carries 700,000 to 800,000 distinct CDR3 sequences, 18% recorded once. Sequencing was performed on PBMCs from blood, taken 5 days after vaccination. These receptors all come from a man aged 50 to 60 who received an inactivated influenza vaccine.

This clonotype was counted a few times. The chain carries TRBV6-5 and TRBJ2-7, with D perhaps TRBD1 (6 bases). V was pared by 2 bases and J by 3 bases, with 8 bases between. The germline CDR1 and CDR2 sequences are MNHEY and SVGAGI. The CDR3 is 13 amino acids. CDR3 in amino acids: CASSYRRGYEQYF. The CDR3 DNA reads TGTGCCAGCAGTTACCGCAGGGGCTACGAGCAGTACTTC.

As for this clonotype: This clone may be a read error of a much larger clone one base away. The rearrangement links TRBV6-1 to TRBJ1-1; 8 bases line up with TRBD1. CDR3 length: 14 amino acids. Germline assignment: CDR1 MNHNS and CDR2 SASEGT. Losses at the gene ends were 9 bases for V and 5 bases for J; bases not matched to a gene: 11. The CDR3 loop reads CARGGAGGSTEAFF. CDR3 nucleotides: TGTGCCAGGGGGGGGGCAGGGGGCTCGACTGAAGCTTTCTTT.

This clonotype was seen more than once but under ten times. The V and J genes are TRBV10-3 and TRBJ2-2, with 7 bases aligning to TRBD2. Germline V CDR1 and CDR2: ENHRY, SYGVKD. This CDR3 comprises 15 residues. The J segment lost 2 bases and the V segment lost 5 bases, leaving 5 bases of the junction unmatched. Here the CDR3 reads CAISRASGNTGELFF. In nucleotides, the CDR3 is TGTGCCATCAGTCGGGCTAGCGGAAACACCGGGGAGCTGTTTTTT.

The chain links TRBV20-1 to TRBJ2-7; 12 bases agree with TRBD2. This CDR3 spans 17 amino acids. V was clipped by 2 bases and J by 6 bases; unmatched bases: 14. Germline lookup yields CDR1 DFQATT and CDR2 SNEGSKA (reference sequence). CDR3: CSARFQFRLAGEVEQYF. The CDR3 DNA reads TGCAGTGCTAGATTCCAGTTTAGACTAGCGGGGGAGGTCGAGCAGTACTTC.

This clonotype came up a few times. The V and J genes are TRBV11-2 and TRBJ2-7; maybe TRBD2 (6 bases). With 5 bases removed from V and 4 bases from J, the gap between germline ends came to 12 bases. Per germline, CDR1 SGHAT and CDR2 FQNNGV. This CDR3 comprises 13 residues. The CDR3 DNA sequence: TGTGCCAGCAGCGAAGACGGAGGGTACGAGCAGTACTTC. It translates to CASSEDGGYEQYF.

This clonotype was seen more than once but under ten times. The V gene is TRBV11-2, the J gene TRBJ2-1, with TRBD1 matching over 9 bases. The germline V gene encodes CDR1 SGHAT and CDR2 FQNNGV. The CDR3 has 18 residues. The V and J ends lost 5 bases and 1 base, in that order; junction bases with no gene match: 12. The CDR3 region has the DNA TGTGCCAGCAGCCCCGGACAGGGGTTACTATTATCCTACAATGAGCAGTTCTTC. This translates into CASSPGQGLLLSYNEQFF.

This clonotype has only a few counts. The chain links TRBV12-3 or TRBV12-4 to TRBJ2-2, with D possibly matching TRBD1 (6 bases). V lost 6 bases and J lost 4, with 12 bases in between. The CDR3 contains 14 residues. The CDR3 DNA is TGTGCCAGCAGATCTTCAGGGGTCACCGGGGAGCTGTTTTTT. Translating gives CASRSSGVTGELFF.

This clonotype was detected many times. The chain uses TRBV5-1 and TRBJ1-1; 7 bases match TRBD1. CDR3 length: 14 amino acids. Germline loops: CDR1 SGHRS, CDR2 YFSETQ. J lost 5 bases, V lost 1 base, and 5 bases had no gene match. The CDR3 region is CASSLLQGGTEAFF. CDR3 nucleotides: TGCGCCAGCAGCTTGCTCCAGGGGGGAACTGAAGCTTTCTTT. Combining the CDR3 with reference TRBV5-1 and TRBJ1-1 gives the whole variable domain KAGVTQTPRYLIKTRGQQVTLSCSPISGHRSVSWYQQTPGQGLQFLFEYFSETQRNKGNFPGRFSGRQFSNSRSEMNVSTLELGDSALYLCASSLLQGGTEAFFGQGTRLTVV.